The 3 T cell receptor beta chains reported below all come from one sample, sequenced in a study of cytomegalovirus exposure and HLA in healthy donors (dated by TCRdb to 2016 to 2017). Library preparation employed the immunoSEQ multiplex PCR assay. A mixture of 60 forward primers for TCR Vbeta segments and 13 reverse primers for TCR Jbeta segments was used in the multiplex PCR. The clones in this table, taken by TCRdb from immuneACCESS, are in-frame only. Not every clone is retained; where verified, under half of the shortfall comes from an unresolved V gene, and the cause of the rest is unknown. Counted in this sample were some 140,000 clones; 60% to 85% of them appeared once. The ten largest clones take up about 1.8% of the sample. Input material: PBMCs. The receptors were sampled from a female donor in good health and CMV-seropositive.

The chain joins TRBV4-1 to TRBJ2-3; 7 nucleotides agree with TRBD2. Losses at the gene ends were 1 base for V and 6 bases for J; bases not matched to a gene: 7. The CDR3 consists of 15 residues. The germline gives CDR1 MGHRA, CDR2 YSYEKL. CDR3 amino acids: CASSQVSGTGDTQYF. CDR3 DNA: TGCGCCAGCAGCCAAGTCAGCGGGACGGGGGATACGCAGTATTTT.

CDR3 coding DNA: TGCGCCAGCAGCCCGCGGGACTCCCAGGGAGAGACCCAGTACTTC. Translated: CASSPRDSQGETQYF. The genes are TRBV5-1 and TRBJ2-5; weak D call: TRBD2 (6 bases). The CDR3 sequence is 15 residues long. V was cut by 4 bases and J by 4 bases, with 17 bases left in between. CDR1 SGHRS and CDR2 YFSETQ come from the germline V gene.

The chain has TRBV7-9 and TRBJ2-1; D is possibly TRBD2 (6 bases). Trimming stripped 5 bases from V and 7 bases from J, with 24 bases between. The V gene's germline CDR1 is SEHNR and CDR2 FQNEAQ (reference sequence). The CDR3 is 17 amino acids. The CDR3 here is CASSGPWRVGASNEQFF. The CDR3 DNA reads as TGTGCCAGCAGCGGCCCTTGGAGGGTCGGGGCCTCTAATGAGCAGTTCTTC.